The 2 T cell receptor beta chains below come from one sample, sequenced in a study of shared clonotypes between healthy human individuals (TCRdb year 2020). Library generation was performed with the immunoSEQ multiplex PCR assay. The immuneACCESS repertoire file appears here via TCRdb, limited to in-frame rearrangements. These files lack a portion of the clones; in checked studies, under half of the deficit traces to unresolved V genes, and the cause of the others is not known. The sample contains some 96,000 clones, less than 50% of them found a single time. Less than 15% of the sample goes to the ten largest clones. The sample was PBMCs. All receptors derive from a woman in her forties in good health. Some clones in this sample may be carry-over from other donors' samples.

The DNA for the CDR3 is TGTGCCAGCAGCCAAGATTTGATGGACTATGGCTACACCTTC. Translation: CASSQDLMDYGYTF. The chain uses TRBV4-2 and TRBJ1-2, with D unresolved. V was shortened by 0 bases and J by 3 bases, with 8 bases between the two germline ends. The CDR3 contains 14 residues. The germline V gene encodes CDR1 LGHNA and CDR2 YNFKEQ.

CDR3 bases: TGCGCCAGCAGCCCCACTCGGGACTTATACTTTCTCCAGCAGTTCTTC. This encodes CASSPTRDLYFLQQFF. The V call is TRBV5-1, the J call TRBJ2-1, with D perhaps TRBD2 (6 bases). The V end lost 4 bases, the J end lost 11 bases, and 25 bases lay between the germline ends. The V gene's germline CDR1 is SGHRS and CDR2 YFSETQ. This CDR3 has 16 amino acids.